Below, 25 T cell receptor beta chains from the same sample are listed, as sequenced in a study of blood T cell repertoires in COVID-19 (dated by TCRdb to between 2020 and 2021). The library came from the immunoSEQ multiplex PCR assay. Sourced from immuneACCESS, this table was stored by TCRdb with only in-frame sequences that have V and J called. A share of the clones is absent; for the studies checked, an unresolved V gene accounts for under half, and the remainder has no known explanation. This sample holds more than 150,000 clones; 84% were observed only once. The ten largest clones take up more than 5.5% of the sample. The specimen sequenced was peripheral blood. These receptors all come from a human donor in a cohort sampled during active COVID-19.

The chain carries TRBV6-5 and TRBJ2-7; D is possibly TRBD1 (5 bases). CDR3 length: 13 residues. Germline CDR1 is MNHEY and CDR2 is SVGAGI. The V end lost 4 bases, the J end lost 5 bases, and 12 bases lay between the germline ends. CDR3 DNA sequence: TGTGCCAGCAGTTTCAGGGTAGGCGACGAGCAGTACTTC. The encoded protein is CASSFRVGDEQYF.

V gene TRBV12-5 combines with J gene TRBJ1-1; TRBD1 might be the D (5 bases). Between the trimmed V and J ends, which lost 6 bases and 1 base, there was a span of 18 bases. The CDR3 is made up of 16 amino acids. Germline CDR1 reads LGHNT; CDR2 reads FRNRAP. CDR3: CASGPYRGLGNTEAFF. The CDR3 DNA reads TGTGCTAGTGGACCGTATAGGGGACTCGGGAACACTGAAGCTTTCTTT.

The chain is built from TRBV9 and TRBJ2-1, with 7 bases that match TRBD1. The CDR3 is made up of 21 amino acids. The J segment lost 3 bases and the V segment lost 4 bases, leaving 25 bases of the junction unmatched. The germline V gene encodes CDR1 SGDLS and CDR2 YYNGEE. The CDR3 loop reads CASSNQARIWKDRVNYNEQFF. CDR3 sequence (DNA): TGTGCCAGCAGCAATCAGGCGCGTATCTGGAAAGACAGGGTGAACTACAATGAGCAGTTCTTC. Using reference TRBV9 and TRBJ2-1 for the parts outside the CDR3, the full variable domain is DSGVTQTPKHLITATGQRVTLRCSPRSGDLSVYWYQQSLDQGLQFLIQYYNGEERAKGNILERFSAQQFPDLHSELNLSSLELGDSALYFCASSNQARIWKDRVNYNEQFFGPGTRLTVL.

The chain has TRBV7-6 and TRBJ2-7; possible D gene TRBD1, 5 bases. Deletions cut 2 bases from V and 6 bases from J, with 17 bases between. The germline V gene encodes CDR1 SGHVS and CDR2 FNYEAQ. This CDR3 has 15 residues. The CDR3 sequence: CASSLYLDDSPEQYF. DNA of the CDR3: TGTGCCAGCAGCTTATACCTGGACGACAGTCCCGAGCAGTACTTC.

The chain uses TRBV3-1 (or the pseudogene TRBV3-2) and TRBJ1-5; D uncertain. This CDR3 spans 14 amino acids. From germline, CDR1 is LGHDT and CDR2 YNNKEL (reference sequence). V was shortened by 0 bases and J by 7 bases, with 10 bases between the two germline ends. The CDR3: CASSQDSTAQPQHF. For the CDR3, the DNA is TGTGCCAGCAGCCAAGACAGTACAGCCCAGCCCCAGCATTTT.

The rearrangement joins TRBV25-1 to TRBJ2-7, with 9 positions matching TRBD2. Germline assignment: CDR1 MGHDK and CDR2 SYGVNS. Unmatched junction bases numbered 5, after V lost 5 bases and J lost 0 bases. CDR3 length equals 15 residues. CDR3 coding DNA: TGTGCCAGCAGTAGAAGCGGGGGGCTCTCCTACGAGCAGTACTTC. It translates to CASSRSGGLSYEQYF.

The chain carries TRBV27 and TRBJ2-2; D may be TRBD2 (6 bases). Trimming took 3 bases from V and 7 from J, leaving 18 bases between them. The CDR3 is made up of 16 amino acids. CDR1 MNHEY and CDR2 SMNVEV come from the germline V gene (reference sequence). The CDR3 sequence: CASSFSGRGKLGELFF. The CDR3 DNA follows: TGTGCCAGCAGTTTCTCGGGCCGGGGGAAACTCGGGGAGCTGTTTTTT.

The chain combines TRBV5-4 with TRBJ2-7; a possible D gene is TRBD1 (6 bases). Per germline, CDR1 SGHNT and CDR2 YYREEE (reference sequence). Trimming cost V 3 bases and J 2 bases, with 18 bases left between them. The CDR3 spans 16 residues. CDR3 DNA: TGTGCCAGCAGCTCGAAGACAGGCCGAGCCGCCTACGAGCAGTACTTC. This encodes CASSSKTGRAAYEQYF.

This chain connects TRBV23-1 to TRBJ2-7, with 9 nucleotides matching TRBD2. TRBV23-1 is marked as an open reading frame, function uncertain. This CDR3 has 16 residues. J gave up 2 bases and V 8 bases, and 13 bases lay outside the gene matches. This chain's CDR3 is CASYPNSGGAPYEQYF. CDR3 nucleotide sequence: TGCGCCAGCTACCCCAATAGCGGGGGTGCCCCCTACGAGCAGTACTTC.

This clone has a single count. The chain carries TRBV7-2 and TRBJ1-2, with 10 bases lining up with TRBD1. Germline V gene data show CDR1 as SGHTA and CDR2 as FQGNSA. Unmatched junction bases numbered 17, after V lost 5 bases and J lost 8 bases. There are 17 residues in the CDR3. The CDR3 is CASSVRGPGTGAWGYTF. Here the CDR3 DNA reads TGTGCCAGCAGCGTTAGGGGCCCCGGGACAGGGGCCTGGGGCTACACCTTC.

V gene TRBV12-5 combines with J gene TRBJ1-3; D gene uncertain. Germline V gives CDR1 LGHNT, CDR2 FRNRAP. The CDR3 sequence is 14 residues long. The germline V and J ends were trimmed by 3 bases and 0 bases, with 6 bases remaining between them. The CDR3, as DNA: TGTGCTAGTGGTTTCCTAAGCTCTGGAAACACCATATATTTT. This gives the protein CASGFLSSGNTIYF. Combining the CDR3 with reference TRBV12-5 and TRBJ1-3 gives the whole variable domain DARVTQTPRHKVTEMGQEVTMRCQPILGHNTVFWYRQTMMQGLELLAYFRNRAPLDDSGMPKDRFSAEMPDATLATLKIQPSEPRDSAVYFCASGFLSSGNTIYFGEGSWLTVV.

The rearrangement links TRBV7-2 to TRBJ2-7; D is unresolved. The germline V gene encodes CDR1 SGHTA and CDR2 FQGNSA. The ends were cut back, 5 bases at V and 3 bases at J, with 17 bases in the middle. This CDR3 contains 15 residues. The CDR3 sequence: CASSALGLGNYEQYF. The DNA for the CDR3 is TGTGCCAGCAGCGCCTTGGGCCTTGGAAACTACGAGCAGTACTTC.

The chain combines TRBV29-1 with TRBJ1-3, with D unclear. Germline V gene sequence: CDR1 SQVTM, CDR2 ANQGSEA. The CDR3 is made up of 14 amino acids. V lost 2 bases and J 0 bases, leaving 8 bases between the germline ends. The CDR3 protein is CSVEQANSGNTIYF. The DNA for the CDR3 is TGCAGCGTTGAACAGGCTAACTCTGGAAACACCATATATTTT.

This clone has a single count. The genes are TRBV5-1 and TRBJ1-2, with unresolved D. This CDR3 has 13 amino acids. Per germline, CDR1 SGHRS and CDR2 YFSETQ. Trimming cost V 4 bases and J 8 bases, with 15 bases left between them. The chain's CDR3 is CASSPPERSGYTF. CDR3 nucleotides: TGCGCCAGCAGCCCCCCGGAGCGGTCGGGCTACACCTTC. The complete variable domain, with remaining parts taken from reference TRBV5-1 and TRBJ1-2, reads KAGVTQTPRYLIKTRGQQVTLSCSPISGHRSVSWYQQTPGQGLQFLFEYFSETQRNKGNFPGRFSGRQFSNSRSEMNVSTLELGDSALYLCASSPPERSGYTFGSGTRLTVV.

V usage is TRBV3-1 (or the pseudogene TRBV3-2) and J usage is TRBJ1-1; 8 nucleotides match TRBD1. This CDR3 is 16 amino acids long. Germline V gene data show CDR1 as LGHDT and CDR2 as YNNKEL (reference sequence). V dropped 4 bases and J dropped 2; count of bases not matched to a gene: 9. For the CDR3, the DNA is TGTGCCAGCAGCCCTGAAGGACAGGGAGGTAACACTGAAGCTTTCTTT. Its protein product is CASSPEGQGGNTEAFF.

The rearrangement links TRBV7-9 to TRBJ2-1; 8 nucleotides align to TRBD2. V lost 1 base to trimming and J lost 10 bases; unmatched junction nucleotides: 9. The germline gives CDR1 SEHNR, CDR2 FQNEAQ (reference sequence). The length of the CDR3 is 15 residues. This chain's CDR3 is CASSLVRLATWEQFF. CDR3 bases: TGTGCCAGCAGCTTAGTGAGACTAGCGACCTGGGAGCAGTTCTTC. Together with reference TRBV7-9 and TRBJ2-1, the CDR3 gives the full variable domain: DTGVSQNPRHKITKRGQNVTFRCDPISEHNRLYWYRQTLGQGPEFLTYFQNEAQLEKSRLLSDRFSAERPKGSFSTLEIQRTEQGDSAMYLCASSLVRLATWEQFFGPGTRLTVL.

The chain recombines TRBV20-1 with TRBJ2-1; possibly TRBD2 for D (5 bases). Per germline, CDR1 DFQATT and CDR2 SNEGSKA (reference sequence). The CDR3 runs to 11 residues. The V and J ends lost 5 bases and 7 bases respectively, with 9 bases between them. This chain's CDR3 is CSAQPGNEQFF. As DNA, the CDR3 is TGCAGTGCTCAGCCGGGGAATGAGCAGTTCTTC.

The chain employs TRBV6-2 or TRBV6-3 and TRBJ2-1, with 8 bases that match TRBD2. Germline V gives CDR1 MNHEY, CDR2 SVGEGT. The CDR3 is made up of 15 amino acids. Trimming took 4 bases from V and 4 from J; bases not matched to a gene: 6. The CDR3 DNA reads as TGTGCCAGCAGTTCCGGGACTAGTTATTACAATGAGCAGTTCTTC. Translated: CASSSGTSYYNEQFF.

This clone was found a few times. The CDR3 nucleotides are TGCGCCAGCAGTCAATCGAAAAGAGCCCCAGGCACTGAAGCTTTCTTT. This codes for CASSQSKRAPGTEAFF. The V call is TRBV23-1, the J call TRBJ1-1; D is unclear. TRBV23-1 qualifies as an ORF whose function is uncertain. The CDR3 totals 16 residues. Trimming took off 0 bases at V and 4 bases at J, with 15 bases between the two ends.

The chain recombines TRBV10-3 with TRBJ2-3; 7 nucleotides line up with TRBD1. This CDR3 has 14 residues. Looked up from germline, CDR1 is ENHRY and CDR2 is SYGVKD. The junction had 8 bases not matched to a gene; V was cut back by 5 bases and J by 6 bases. The DNA for the CDR3 is TGTGCCATCAGTATCCAGGGGGTGACGGATACGCAGTATTTT. Translated: CAISIQGVTDTQYF.

This clone showed up just once. This chain connects TRBV9 to TRBJ2-2, with D possibly matching TRBD1 (6 bases). This CDR3 comprises 16 residues. The V end was cut by 2 bases, the J end by 6 bases, with 17 bases between. Per the germline V gene, CDR1 is SGDLS and CDR2 is YYNGEE. The CDR3: CASSVRRGPFSGELFF. The DNA of the CDR3 is TGTGCCAGCAGCGTTCGCAGGGGCCCCTTTTCCGGGGAGCTGTTTTTT. The full variable domain, its missing parts supplied by reference TRBV9 and TRBJ2-2, is DSGVTQTPKHLITATGQRVTLRCSPRSGDLSVYWYQQSLDQGLQFLIQYYNGEERAKGNILERFSAQQFPDLHSELNLSSLELGDSALYFCASSVRRGPFSGELFFGEGSRLTVL.

The rearrangement links TRBV27 to TRBJ1-2; TRBD1 aligns across 9 bases. CDR1 is MNHEY and CDR2 is SMNVEV in the germline V gene (reference sequence). This CDR3 comprises 12 residues. The DNA of the CDR3 is TGTGTCACGGGGGACAGGGACTATGGCTACACCTTC. This translates into CVTGDRDYGYTF.

CDR3 sequence (DNA): TGTGCCAGCAGTGAGACCTACGAGCAGTACTTC. It encodes CASSETYEQYF. The chain employs TRBV6-6 and TRBJ2-7; D is ambiguous. The CDR3 is 11 amino acids. CDR1 and CDR2 from the germline V gene are MNHNY and SVGAGI (reference sequence). The V end was cut by 5 bases, the J end by 2 bases, with 4 bases between.

This chain joins TRBV25-1 and TRBJ2-3; 8 bases line up with TRBD1. V gave up 4 bases and J gave up 3 bases; unmatched junction bases: 9. The germline V gene encodes CDR1 MGHDK and CDR2 SYGVNS. CDR3 length: 16 residues. CDR3 sequence (DNA): TGTGCCAGCAGTGGTTTTCAGGGGGCGATTACAGATACGCAGTATTTT. It yields the protein CASSGFQGAITDTQYF.

This clone was detected once. V gene TRBV6-7 combines with J gene TRBJ2-7, with a possible D match to TRBD1 (6 bases). TRBV6-7 counts as an open reading frame of uncertain function. CDR3 size: 16 residues. V gave up 6 bases and J gave up 4 bases, with 22 bases separating them. The CDR3 sequence: CASSPNLTGLWYEQYF. The DNA of the CDR3 is TGTGCCAGCAGCCCGAACTTAACAGGGCTCTGGTACGAGCAGTACTTC.